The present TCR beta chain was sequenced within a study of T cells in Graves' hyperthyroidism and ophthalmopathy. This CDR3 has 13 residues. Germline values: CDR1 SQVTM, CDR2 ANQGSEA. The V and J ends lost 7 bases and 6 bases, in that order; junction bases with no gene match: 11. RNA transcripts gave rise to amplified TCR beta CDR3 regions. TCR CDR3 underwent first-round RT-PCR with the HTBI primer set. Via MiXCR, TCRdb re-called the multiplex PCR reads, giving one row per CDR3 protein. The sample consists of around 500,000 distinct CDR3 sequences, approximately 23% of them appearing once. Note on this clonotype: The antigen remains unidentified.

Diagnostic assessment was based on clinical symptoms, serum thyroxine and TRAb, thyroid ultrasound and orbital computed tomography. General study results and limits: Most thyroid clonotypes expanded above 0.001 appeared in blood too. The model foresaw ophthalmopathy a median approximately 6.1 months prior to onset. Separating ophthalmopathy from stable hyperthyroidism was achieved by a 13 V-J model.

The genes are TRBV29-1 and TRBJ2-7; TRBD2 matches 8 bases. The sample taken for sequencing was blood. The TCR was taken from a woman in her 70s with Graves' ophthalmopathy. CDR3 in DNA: TGCAGCGCTGGGGGACTAGAGTCGGCCGAGCAGTACTTC. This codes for CSAGGLESAEQYF.